The 26 T cell receptor beta chains below come from one sample, sequenced in a study of blood T cell repertoires in COVID-19. The method was immunoSEQ multiplex PCR; TCRdb's version includes in-frame clones alone and lacks a portion of them. The sample records fewer than 70,000 clones, 80% to 85% being singletons. The specimen was peripheral blood. These receptors were obtained from a man under 40 with COVID-19, enrolled during active disease.

The chain employs TRBV5-6 and TRBJ1-1, with unresolved D. Trimming left V 0 bases short and J 0 bases short, with 6 bases between. CDR3 length: 14 amino acids. CDR1 is SGHDT, CDR2 YYEEEE, per germline. The CDR3 bases are TGTGCCAGCAGCTTGGGTCAGATGAACACTGAAGCTTTCTTT. This gives the protein CASSLGQMNTEAFF. The full variable domain, completed using reference TRBV5-6 and TRBJ1-1, is DAGVTQSPTHLIKTRGQQVTLRCSPKSGHDTVSWYQQALGQGPQFIFQYYEEEERQRGNFPDRFSGHQFPNYSSELNVNALLLGDSALYLCASSLGQMNTEAFFGQGTRLTVV.

This clone has a handful of counts. This chain connects TRBV2 to TRBJ1-5; 7 bases map to TRBD1. With V trimmed by 6 bases and J by 3 bases, 11 bases remained unmatched. Looked up from germline, CDR1 is SNHLY and CDR2 is FYNNEI. The CDR3 runs 16 residues. The CDR3 here is CASSRFGDRFNQPQHF. The CDR3 DNA sequence: TGTGCCAGCAGCCGCTTTGGGGACAGATTCAATCAGCCCCAGCATTTT.

The count of this clone is one. The chain recombines TRBV7-8 with TRBJ1-6, with 10 bases aligning to TRBD1. V gave up 5 bases and J gave up 4 bases; unmatched junction bases: 5. The germline CDR1 and CDR2 sequences are SGHVS and FQNEAQ. This CDR3 spans 16 amino acids. Written as DNA, the CDR3 is TGTGCCAGCAGCCCGAGGACAGGGGGGTATAATTCACCCCTCCACTTT. It codes for CASSPRTGGYNSPLHF.

This clone is deemed medium-sized (0.01 to 0.1%). CDR3 sequence: CASSSRGSPLHF. The CDR3 nucleotides read TGTGCCAGCAGTTCCAGAGGTTCACCCCTCCACTTT. V is TRBV28 and J is TRBJ1-6, with D uncertain. The CDR3 is made up of 12 amino acids. The germline gives CDR1 MDHEN, CDR2 SYDVKM. V was shortened by 4 bases and J by 9 bases, with 7 bases between the two germline ends.

The sample holds a few counts of this clone. V usage is TRBV6-1 and J usage is TRBJ1-1; the D is unclear. This CDR3 region has 16 residues. V gave up 4 bases and J gave up 0 bases, with 15 bases separating them. The germline V gene has CDR1 MNHNS and CDR2 SASEGT. The CDR3 reads CASSAPPGVVNTEAFF. The CDR3 nucleotides read TGTGCCAGCAGTGCCCCGCCGGGAGTTGTGAACACTGAAGCTTTCTTT.

The chain has TRBV19 and TRBJ2-3, with 11 nucleotides matching TRBD2. V shed 4 bases and J 4 bases; nucleotides not matched to a gene: 13. CDR1 is LNHDA and CDR2 is SQIVND in the germline V gene (reference sequence). The CDR3 runs 18 residues. The CDR3 region is CASSTWALLAGGPDTQYF. CDR3 sequence (DNA): TGTGCCAGTAGTACATGGGCACTTTTAGCGGGAGGGCCAGATACGCAGTATTTT. The variable domain in full, with the rest retrieved from reference TRBV19 and TRBJ2-3, is DGGITQSPKYLFRKEGQNVTLSCEQNLNHDAMYWYRQDPGQGLRLIYYSQIVNDFQKGDIAEGYSVSREKKESFPLTVTSAQKNPTAFYLCASSTWALLAGGPDTQYFGPGTRLTVL.

The V and J genes are TRBV4-2 and TRBJ2-3, with D maybe TRBD2 (5 bases). CDR3 length: 16 residues. V gave up 0 bases and J gave up 2 bases, with 12 bases separating them. Germline V CDR1 and CDR2: LGHNA, YNFKEQ. In DNA, the CDR3 is TGTGCCAGCAGCCAAGATCGGGATAGCCCCACAGATACGCAGTATTTT. Encoded protein: CASSQDRDSPTDTQYF.

This clone was recorded once. Here the CDR3 DNA reads TGTGCTAGTGGTTTGAAAGGCAGGATCTCTGGAAACACCATATATTTT. It is translated as CASGLKGRISGNTIYF. V and J are TRBV12-5 and TRBJ1-3; D remains ambiguous. Germline V lookup: CDR1 LGHNT, CDR2 FRNRAP. V lost 2 bases, J lost 0 bases, and 11 bases lay in between. This CDR3 has 16 amino acids.

V gene TRBV6-5 combines with J gene TRBJ1-4; D is perhaps TRBD1 (5 bases). This CDR3 region has 14 residues. In germline, CDR1 is MNHEY, CDR2 SVGAGI. V shed 2 bases and J shed 8 bases, with 12 bases lying between them. The CDR3 here is CASSYGRDGEKLFF. The CDR3 DNA reads as TGTGCCAGCAGTTACGGCAGGGATGGAGAAAAACTGTTTTTT.

The chain couples TRBV7-2 to TRBJ1-1; no reliable D call. The V and J ends lost 5 bases and 1 base respectively, with 11 bases between them. The V gene's germline CDR1 is SGHTA and CDR2 FQGNSA. CDR3 length: 14 amino acids. The CDR3 region has the DNA TGTGCCAGCAGCCCCAACCCAGGGAACACTGAAGCTTTCTTT. Protein sequence: CASSPNPGNTEAFF.

The J gene is TRBJ2-5, the V gene TRBV7-9, with 9 bases that match TRBD2. This CDR3 is 17 amino acids long. With V trimmed by 5 bases and J by 1 base, 11 bases remained unmatched. Germline V gene lookup returns CDR1 SEHNR and CDR2 FQNEAQ (reference sequence). This chain's CDR3 is CASSPPLWREGQETQYF. The CDR3 region has the DNA TGTGCCAGCAGCCCGCCTCTATGGCGGGAGGGCCAAGAGACCCAGTACTTC.

V usage is TRBV30 and J usage is TRBJ2-1; 7 bases map to TRBD2. Germline trimming cut 5 bases from V and 3 bases from J; bases unmatched to any gene: 10. The CDR3 extends over 15 amino acids. Germline V gives CDR1 GTSNPN, CDR2 SVGIG (reference sequence). CDR3 nucleotides: TGTGCCTGGTCACCGGGAGGCGGGGGCTACAATGAGCAGTTCTTC. This gives the protein CAWSPGGGGYNEQFF.

This clone was recorded only once. V is TRBV11-3 and J is TRBJ1-1; D is perhaps TRBD1 (5 bases). The V and J ends lost 1 base and 5 bases respectively, with 8 bases between them. This CDR3 region has 13 residues. CDR1 is SGHNT and CDR2 is YENEEA in the germline V gene. This CDR3 is CASSLAGGTEAFF. Written as DNA, the CDR3 is TGTGCCAGCAGCTTAGCGGGGGGTACTGAAGCTTTCTTT.

V is TRBV3-1 (or the pseudogene TRBV3-2) and J is TRBJ1-2, with TRBD1 matching over 7 bases. The germline CDR1 and CDR2 sequences are LGHDT and YNNKEL (reference sequence). The V segment lost 0 bases and the J segment 5 bases; nucleotides outside the gene matches: 9. The length of the CDR3 is 16 residues. The CDR3 nucleotides read TGTGCCAGCAGCCAAGATCTTCGAGGGGGCGCGTATGGCTACACCTTC. The encoded protein is CASSQDLRGGAYGYTF.

The chain joins TRBV4-1 to TRBJ1-5, with 8 bases identical to TRBD1. The CDR3 length is 15 residues. Trimming took 4 bases from V and 2 from J; bases not matched to a gene: 4. Germline-derived CDR1 and CDR2 are MGHRA and YSYEKL. For the CDR3, the DNA is TGCGCCAGCAGCCTTACAGGGGGGGGCAATCAGCCCCAGCATTTT. It is translated as CASSLTGGGNQPQHF.

The genes are TRBV27 and TRBJ2-6; D may be TRBD1 (6 bases). V was cut by 4 bases and J by 2 bases, with 12 bases left in between. The CDR3 is 16 amino acids. Germline V CDR1 and CDR2: MNHEY, SMNVEV (reference sequence). The CDR3 reads CASSYTGTTGANVLTF. In nucleotides, the CDR3 is TGTGCCAGCAGTTATACAGGGACGACTGGGGCCAACGTCCTGACTTTC.

J is TRBJ2-3 and V is TRBV20-1; D not resolved. This CDR3 has 11 residues. The germline V gene encodes CDR1 DFQATT and CDR2 SNEGSKA (reference sequence). V shed 1 base and J shed 5 bases, with 4 bases lying between them. This CDR3 is CSARVIDTQYF. Here the CDR3 DNA reads TGCAGTGCTAGAGTTATAGATACGCAGTATTTT.

This chain joins TRBV4-1 and TRBJ1-4; 10 positions match TRBD1. Germline V lookup: CDR1 MGHRA, CDR2 YSYEKL. V was clipped by 1 base and J by 8 bases; unmatched bases: 10. The CDR3 is 17 amino acids. The DNA for the CDR3 is TGCGCCAGCAGCCAAGGGGACAGGGGCACGGAGGGAGAAAAACTGTTTTTT. Its translation: CASSQGDRGTEGEKLFF.

This clone was seen only once. CDR3 bases: TGTGCCAGCAGACCGGACAGGGGAACTGGGGCCAACGTCCTGACTTTC. This translates into CASRPDRGTGANVLTF. V usage is TRBV14 and J usage is TRBJ2-6, with 9 nucleotides matching TRBD1. CDR3 length equals 16 residues. With 6 bases clipped from V and 2 bases from J, the junction kept 5 bases outside the gene matches. Germline CDR1 and CDR2: SGHDN and FVKESK. Complete variable domain (other parts from reference TRBV14 and TRBJ2-6): EAGVTQFPSHSVIEKGQTVTLRCDPISGHDNLYWYRRVMGKEIKFLLHFVKESKQDESGMPNNRFLAERTGGTYSTLKVQPAELEDSGVYFCASRPDRGTGANVLTFGAGSRLTVL.

This chain joins TRBV19 and TRBJ2-1, with D perhaps matching TRBD2 (6 bases). The CDR3 covers 15 residues. Deletions cut 5 bases from V and 5 bases from J, with 16 bases between. Germline assignment: CDR1 LNHDA and CDR2 SQIVND (reference sequence). This CDR3 reads CASSGRVAADNEQFF. In DNA, the CDR3 is TGTGCCAGTAGTGGGCGGGTAGCGGCCGACAATGAGCAGTTCTTC. Combining the CDR3 with reference TRBV19 and TRBJ2-1 gives the whole variable domain DGGITQSPKYLFRKEGQNVTLSCEQNLNHDAMYWYRQDPGQGLRLIYYSQIVNDFQKGDIAEGYSVSREKKESFPLTVTSAQKNPTAFYLCASSGRVAADNEQFFGPGTRLTVL.

The chain is built from TRBV11-3 and TRBJ2-3, with 10 positions matching TRBD1. V lost 5 bases and J lost 5; bases outside the gene matches: 7. Germline CDR1 SGHNT, CDR2 YENEEA. CDR3 length equals 15 residues. CDR3 in amino acids: CASSRRGTGEDTQYF. The DNA for the CDR3 is TGTGCCAGCAGCAGGAGAGGGACAGGGGAAGATACGCAGTATTTT.

V gene TRBV7-2 combines with J gene TRBJ2-3; TRBD2 matches at 7 bases. V trimming: 1 base; J trimming: 7 bases; junction bases outside the gene matches: 11. The CDR3 runs to 16 residues. Germline V gene lookup returns CDR1 SGHTA and CDR2 FQGNSA. The CDR3 sequence: CASSLGEGGVSHTQYF. DNA of the CDR3: TGTGCCAGCAGCTTAGGGGAGGGCGGCGTCTCCCATACGCAGTATTTT. The whole variable domain, remainder taken from reference TRBV7-2 and TRBJ2-3, is GAGVSQSPSNKVTEKGKDVELRCDPISGHTALYWYRQSLGQGLEFLIYFQGNSAPDKSGLPSDRFSAERTGGSVSTLTIQRTQQEDSAVYLCASSLGEGGVSHTQYFGPGTRLTVL.

J is TRBJ2-7 and V is TRBV6-2 or TRBV6-3, with TRBD1 matching over 7 bases. The CDR3 totals 16 residues. CDR1 and CDR2 (germline): MNHEY, SVGEGT. The trim removed 3 bases at V and 1 base at J, leaving 9 bases unmatched. The CDR3 reads CASSYRDSQLSYEQYF. The DNA for the CDR3 is TGTGCCAGCAGTTATCGGGACAGTCAACTATCCTACGAGCAGTACTTC.

The chain couples TRBV7-2 to TRBJ1-5, with 7 bases aligning to TRBD1. The CDR3 has 15 amino acids. V dropped 5 bases and J dropped 6; count of bases not matched to a gene: 10. From germline, CDR1 is SGHTA and CDR2 FQGNSA. The CDR3 reads CASSRQGGSSQPQHF. The CDR3 bases are TGTGCCAGCAGCCGTCAGGGGGGCTCAAGTCAGCCCCAGCATTTT.

This clone was observed a single time. The chain employs TRBV9 and TRBJ2-5, with D tentatively TRBD2 (6 bases). Germline V gene lookup returns CDR1 SGDLS and CDR2 YYNGEE. V gave up 0 bases and J gave up 5 bases, with 20 bases separating them. This CDR3 has 17 residues. CDR3 protein: CASSVGLGGGAEETQYF. The CDR3 DNA reads as TGTGCCAGCAGCGTAGGTCTAGGTGGAGGGGCGGAGGAGACCCAGTACTTC.

This rearrangement joins TRBV30 to TRBJ1-5; D is possibly TRBD1 (5 bases). Germline loops: CDR1 GTSNPN, CDR2 SVGIG (reference sequence). The CDR3 covers 18 residues. The ends were cut back, 2 bases at V and 4 bases at J, with 24 bases in the middle. CDR3 loop: CAWSTTSAGQMGNQPQHF. The CDR3 DNA is TGTGCCTGGAGTACTACTTCCGCGGGGCAGATGGGAAATCAGCCCCAGCATTTT.